Here is one T cell receptor beta chain with its context. This record comes from a study of blood T cell repertoires in COVID-19. Followed over time, Seattle patients had been enrolled while infection was active. The CDR3 runs 14 residues. After removal of 4 bases from V and 3 bases from J, the junction contained 6 bases not matched to a gene. Germline CDR1 is SGHRS and CDR2 is YFSETQ. Clones were read by immunoSEQ multiplex PCR, and TCRdb kept only the in-frame ones, dropping some. The sample yields roughly 180,000 clones, more than 65% seen once. This rearrangement joins TRBV5-1 to TRBJ2-5; 7 bases fit TRBD1. The receptor's source is a woman aged 60-75 years with COVID-19, enrolled during active disease. The sample was peripheral blood. This CDR3 reads CASSQSGTEETQYF. The CDR3 DNA is TGCGCCAGCAGCCAATCCGGGACAGAAGAGACCCAGTACTTC.